This T cell receptor (beta chain) was profiled in a study of blood T cell repertoires in COVID-19. Participant ages covered roughly 18 to 89 years across some 25 US areas. This CDR3 has 16 amino acids. J gave up 5 bases and V 0 bases, and 10 bases lay outside the gene matches. CDR1 SGHRS and CDR2 YFSETQ come from the germline V gene. Generated by immunoSEQ multiplex PCR, the TCRdb table keeps only in-frame clones and is missing some. The sample carries roughly 290,000 clones, approximately 83% recorded once. The sequence was collected from a man aged 30 to 45 who had recovered from COVID-19. The sequenced sample was PBMCs or T cells enriched from blood (not recorded which). J is TRBJ2-5 and V is TRBV5-1; 7 bases map to TRBD2. The CDR3 DNA sequence: TGCGCCAGCAGCTTGGTCGGCGGGGGAGGCACCGAGACCCAGTACTTC. Protein sequence: CASSLVGGGGTETQYF.